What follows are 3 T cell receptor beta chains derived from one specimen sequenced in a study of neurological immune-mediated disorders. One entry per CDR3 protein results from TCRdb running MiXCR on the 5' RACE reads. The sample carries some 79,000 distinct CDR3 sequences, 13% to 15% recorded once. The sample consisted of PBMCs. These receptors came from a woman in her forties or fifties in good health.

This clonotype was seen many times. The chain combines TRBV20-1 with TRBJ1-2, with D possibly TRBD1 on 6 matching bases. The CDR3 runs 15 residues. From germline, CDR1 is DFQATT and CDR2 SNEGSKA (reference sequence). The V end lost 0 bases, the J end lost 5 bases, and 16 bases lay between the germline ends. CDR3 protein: CSARDFNKGVYGYTF. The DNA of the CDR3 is TGCAGTGCTAGAGATTTTAATAAGGGGGTGTATGGCTACACCTTC.

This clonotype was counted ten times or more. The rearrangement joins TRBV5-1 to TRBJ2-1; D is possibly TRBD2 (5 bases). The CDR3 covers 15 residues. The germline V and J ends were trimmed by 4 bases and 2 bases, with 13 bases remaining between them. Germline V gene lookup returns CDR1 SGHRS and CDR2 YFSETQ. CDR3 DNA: TGCGCCAGCAGCGGCGCATCCGGGGCCTACAATGAGCAGTTCTTC. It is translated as CASSGASGAYNEQFF.

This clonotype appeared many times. As DNA, the CDR3 is TGCGCCAGCAGCTCCGGACTAGCGGGGGATCCCGGGGAGCTGTTTTTT. This codes for CASSSGLAGDPGELFF. This chain links TRBV5-1 with TRBJ2-2, with TRBD2 identical over 13 bases. The CDR3 has 16 amino acids. The junction had 5 bases not matched to a gene; V was cut back by 3 bases and J by 6 bases. Germline CDR1 reads SGHRS; CDR2 reads YFSETQ.